A single sample gave rise to the 28 T cell receptor beta chains below, sequenced in a study of shared clonotypes between healthy human individuals. The naive CD8 subset, CD45RO-negative cells positively selected for CCR7, excluded terminally differentiated effector memory CD45RA+ cells. Clones were read by immunoSEQ multiplex PCR, and TCRdb kept only the in-frame ones, dropping some. This table has roughly 890,000 clones, over 90% appearing once. Sequenced input: naive CD8+ T cells sorted from blood. These receptors all stem from a man aged 25 to 40 in good health.

This clone was counted once. The chain joins TRBV2 to TRBJ2-7; 14 positions match TRBD2. The CDR3 is made up of 15 amino acids. Germline V gene sequence: CDR1 SNHLY, CDR2 FYNNEI. Unmatched junction bases numbered 7, after V lost 6 bases and J lost 6 bases. The CDR3 region is CASSGGTSGSIEQYF. The CDR3 DNA sequence: TGTGCCAGCAGCGGAGGGACTAGCGGGAGCATCGAGCAGTACTTC.

The chain joins TRBV11-2 to TRBJ2-7, with 10 bases lining up with TRBD2. The CDR3 runs 16 residues. The V segment lost 3 bases and the J segment 3 bases; nucleotides outside the gene matches: 8. Germline CDR1 reads SGHAT; CDR2 reads FQNNGV. CDR3 sequence reads: CASSLGRGLARYEQYF. The CDR3 nucleotides read TGTGCCAGCAGCTTGGGTAGGGGACTAGCGCGCTACGAGCAGTACTTC.

The chain links TRBV27 to TRBJ2-3; 7 bases map to TRBD1. The V gene's germline CDR1 is MNHEY and CDR2 SMNVEV (reference sequence). The ends lost 5 bases at V and 4 bases at J; junction bases unmatched: 12. The CDR3 is 16 residues long. CDR3 residues: CASSPSRDSYPDTQYF. CDR3 coding DNA: TGTGCCAGCAGTCCCTCCCGGGACAGTTATCCAGATACGCAGTATTTT.

The rearrangement links TRBV9 to TRBJ2-1; 10 bases match TRBD2. Per the germline V gene, CDR1 is SGDLS and CDR2 is YYNGEE. The CDR3 sequence is 19 residues long. After removal of 0 bases from V and 2 bases from J, the junction contained 11 bases not matched to a gene. CDR3 nucleotide sequence: TGTGCCAGCAGCGTAGAGGGACTAGCGATGGTAGACACCTACAATGAGCAGTTCTTC. Amino acids: CASSVEGLAMVDTYNEQFF.

The chain uses TRBV10-3 and TRBJ1-1, with TRBD1 matching over 9 bases. CDR1 ENHRY and CDR2 SYGVKD come from the germline V gene. The CDR3 loop spans 15 amino acids. The V gene end was trimmed by 3 bases and the J gene end by 4 bases; junction bases not matched to a gene: 6. The CDR3 here is CAISDTGGDGTEAFF. CDR3 bases: TGTGCCATCAGTGATACAGGGGGCGATGGCACTGAAGCTTTCTTT.

The rearrangement links TRBV29-1 to TRBJ2-1; TRBD2 agrees at 13 bases. The CDR3 totals 17 residues. V trimming: 0 bases; J trimming: 8 bases; junction bases outside the gene matches: 10. Per germline, CDR1 SQVTM and CDR2 ANQGSEA. The CDR3 sequence: CSVEDPRTSGSLDEQFF. In DNA, the CDR3 is TGCAGCGTTGAAGATCCTAGGACTAGCGGGAGTCTCGATGAGCAGTTCTTC.

V is TRBV11-2 and J is TRBJ1-2, with TRBD1 matching over 11 bases. Germline CDR1 reads SGHAT; CDR2 reads FQNNGV. The ends lost 4 bases at V and 6 bases at J; junction bases unmatched: 7. The CDR3 is 15 residues long. CDR3 loop: CASSYRDRGANGYTF. Written as DNA, the CDR3 is TGTGCCAGCAGCTACCGGGACAGGGGGGCTAATGGCTACACCTTC.

This sequence joins TRBV11-2 and TRBJ2-2, with TRBD1 matching over 11 bases. Germline loops: CDR1 SGHAT, CDR2 FQNNGV. CDR3 size: 17 residues. V lost 5 bases, J lost 3 bases, and 8 bases stayed unmatched. The CDR3 nucleotides are TGTGCCAGCAGCCCCACAAGGGACAGGGGGTACACCGGGGAGCTGTTTTTT. This gives the protein CASSPTRDRGYTGELFF.

This chain connects TRBV29-1 to TRBJ2-2, with TRBD2 identical over 13 bases. Germline V lookup: CDR1 SQVTM, CDR2 ANQGSEA. V shed 6 bases and J 3 bases; nucleotides not matched to a gene: 1. The CDR3 loop spans 14 amino acids. CDR3 sequence: CSVGLAGDTGELFF. In nucleotides, the CDR3 is TGCAGCGTAGGACTAGCGGGAGACACCGGGGAGCTGTTTTTT.

The V call is TRBV12-5, the J call TRBJ2-5, with a tentative D call TRBD2 (6 bases). CDR3 length equals 17 residues. CDR1 and CDR2 from the germline V gene are LGHNT and FRNRAP. Trimming took off 0 bases at V and 0 bases at J, with 14 bases between the two ends. CDR3 in DNA: TGTGCTAGTGGTTTGGTAGCGGGCACAACGTACCAAGAGACCCAGTACTTC. This translates into CASGLVAGTTYQETQYF.

J is TRBJ2-2 and V is TRBV27, with D possibly matching TRBD1 (5 bases). With 3 bases removed from V and 1 base from J, the gap between germline ends came to 12 bases. The CDR3 spans 16 residues. In germline, CDR1 is MNHEY, CDR2 SMNVEV (reference sequence). The CDR3 bases are TGTGCCAGCAGTTTCCTAGGACAAGTGAACACCGGGGAGCTGTTTTTT. This translates into CASSFLGQVNTGELFF.

This sequence joins TRBV21-1 and TRBJ2-1; TRBD2 was called by the table and not checked on the DNA. TRBV21-1 is labeled a pseudogene. The CDR3 loop spans 17 amino acids. For the CDR3, the DNA is TGTGCCAGCAGCAAGAGTGGGGCGGGAAGGTACCACAATGAGCAGTTCTTC. Protein product: CASSKSGAGRYHNEQFF.

Notes on this clone: This CDR3 is also generated by other DNA sequences in the sample. The chain has TRBV27 and TRBJ2-1, with D unclear. Trimming removed 3 bases at V and 3 bases at J, with 9 bases between. Per germline, CDR1 MNHEY and CDR2 SMNVEV (reference sequence). This CDR3 has 14 amino acids. In DNA form, the CDR3 reads TGTGCCAGCAGTTTGGCAGGTTACTACAATGAGCAGTTCTTC. As protein: CASSLAGYYNEQFF.

The gene calls are TRBV6-1 and TRBJ2-3; no firm D call. Deletions cut 3 bases from V and 2 bases from J, with 9 bases between. The CDR3 extends over 14 amino acids. The germline CDR1 and CDR2 sequences are MNHNS and SASEGT. CDR3 nucleotides: TGTGCCAGCAGTGATAACGGTTACACAGATACGCAGTATTTT. This encodes CASSDNGYTDTQYF.

This clone was picked up a small number of times. The sample has other DNA sequences that encode this CDR3 too. The chain carries TRBV11-2 and TRBJ2-7; 8 bases are a match to TRBD1. CDR1 SGHAT and CDR2 FQNNGV come from the germline V gene. The CDR3 is 14 residues long. V lost 1 base, J lost 2 bases, and 1 base stayed unmatched. CDR3 amino acids: CASSLGTGTYEQYF. The CDR3 DNA sequence: TGTGCCAGCAGCTTAGGGACAGGGACCTACGAGCAGTACTTC.

V is TRBV15 and J is TRBJ2-2; D unresolved. The germline CDR1 and CDR2 sequences are LNHNV and YYDKDF (reference sequence). The CDR3 is 13 residues long. Trimming left V 5 bases short and J 6 bases short, with 10 bases between. The CDR3 coding sequence is TGTGCCACCAGCCCTATAAAGGCCGGGGAGCTGTTTTTT. This gives the protein CATSPIKAGELFF.

The chain carries TRBV7-9 and TRBJ1-5; D unclear. In germline, CDR1 is SEHNR, CDR2 FQNEAQ (reference sequence). Trimming took 5 bases from V and 3 from J, leaving 11 bases between them. The CDR3 runs 14 residues. CDR3 sequence: CASSLGQFNQPQHF. The CDR3 DNA sequence: TGTGCCAGCAGCCTCGGGCAGTTCAATCAGCCCCAGCATTTT.

The V gene is TRBV1, the J gene TRBJ2-5; the table's D gene call, TRBD1, was not cross checked with the DNA. TRBV1 is annotated as a pseudogene. The CDR3 loop spans 19 amino acids. The CDR3 protein is CTSSQEQDRGPRPGKTQYF. CDR3 coding DNA: TGCACCAGCAGCCAAGAACAGGACAGGGGGCCGAGACCCGGAAAGACCCAGTACTTC.

The chain joins TRBV11-1 to TRBJ1-5; D remains unclear. The CDR3 is made up of 12 amino acids. CDR1 and CDR2 from the germline V gene are SGHAT and FQDESV (reference sequence). V lost 5 bases, J lost 11 bases, and 13 bases lay in between. The CDR3 here is CASSPDSSAQHF. The CDR3 DNA reads as TGTGCCAGCAGCCCGGACTCATCAGCCCAGCATTTT.

The V gene is TRBV4-1, the J gene TRBJ1-1; no reliable D call. The CDR3 extends over 15 amino acids. Per the germline V gene, CDR1 is MGHRA and CDR2 is YSYEKL. V was cut by 0 bases and J by 2 bases, with 10 bases left in between. The CDR3 DNA reads TGCGCCAGCAGCCAAGAGGATCGAGGCAACACTGAAGCTTTCTTT. Amino acids: CASSQEDRGNTEAFF.

The CDR3 nucleotides are TGTGCCAGCTCACCAGGCGCAGGGCAACAGCCCCAGCATTTT. Protein sequence: CASSPGAGQQPQHF. The genes are TRBV18 and TRBJ1-5; maybe TRBD1 (5 bases). This CDR3 region has 14 residues. The V end was cut by 2 bases, the J end by 7 bases, with 12 bases between. Germline values: CDR1 KGHSH, CDR2 LQKENI. The full variable domain, completed using reference TRBV18 and TRBJ1-5, is NAGVMQNPRHLVRRRGQEARLRCSPMKGHSHVYWYRQLPEEGLKFMVYLQKENIIDESGMPKERFSAEFPKEGPSILRIQQVVRGDSAAYFCASSPGAGQQPQHFGDGTRLSIL.

About this clone: Other DNA sequences in the same sample also yield this CDR3. The chain couples TRBV2 to TRBJ2-1; TRBD2 aligns across 12 bases. Germline-derived CDR1 and CDR2 are SNHLY and FYNNEI. V shed 4 bases and J 0 bases; nucleotides not matched to a gene: 4. The CDR3 consists of 17 residues. CDR3 coding DNA: TGTGCCAGCAGTGGAACTAGCGGGAGGAGCTCCTACAATGAGCAGTTCTTC. This encodes CASSGTSGRSSYNEQFF.

The V call is TRBV7-2, the J call TRBJ2-2; D is unclear. The ends were cut back, 7 bases at V and 5 bases at J, with 5 bases in the middle. Looked up from germline, CDR1 is SGHTA and CDR2 is FQGNSA. This CDR3 has 11 amino acids. The CDR3, as DNA: TGTGCCAGCACCCCGACCGGGGAGCTGTTTTTT. Amino acids: CASTPTGELFF.

Only one count was recorded for this clone. Within the sample, other DNA sequences also encode this same CDR3. This chain connects TRBV7-9 to TRBJ2-1; 11 nucleotides agree with TRBD2. J lost 0 bases, V lost 6 bases, and 4 bases had no gene match. Germline CDR1 is SEHNR and CDR2 is FQNEAQ (reference sequence). This CDR3 comprises 16 residues. The DNA for the CDR3 is TGTGCCAGCAGACCTACTAGCGGGAGCTCCTACAATGAGCAGTTCTTC. It translates to CASRPTSGSSYNEQFF.

The chain carries TRBV6-5 and TRBJ2-7; D is possibly TRBD1 (6 bases). Germline CDR1 and CDR2: MNHEY and SVGAGI. Trimming took off 2 bases at V and 0 bases at J, with 11 bases between the two ends. The CDR3 covers 15 residues. CDR3 in amino acids: CASSYGGLTSYEQYF. The DNA of the CDR3 is TGTGCCAGCAGTTACGGGGGCTTAACCTCCTACGAGCAGTACTTC.

The chain is built from TRBV10-2 and TRBJ2-6, with D unresolved. Germline CDR1 and CDR2: WSHSY and SAAADI. V lost 2 bases to trimming and J lost 1 base, with 12 bases between them. CDR3 size: 17 residues. The CDR3 nucleotides are TGCGCCAGCAGTGAGGGCGGAGTCCTTTCTGGGGCCAACGTCCTGACTTTC. Translation: CASSEGGVLSGANVLTF.

V usage is TRBV30 and J usage is TRBJ2-1; weak D call: TRBD2 (5 bases). This CDR3 region has 19 residues. Germline CDR1 is GTSNPN and CDR2 is SVGIG (reference sequence). The V end lost 0 bases, the J end lost 2 bases, and 23 bases lay between the germline ends. CDR3 in DNA: TGTGCCTGGAGTGTCTCGCCTCCTAGGGAGAGGAGGACCTACAATGAGCAGTTCTTC. This translates into CAWSVSPPRERRTYNEQFF.

J is TRBJ2-7 and V is TRBV27; D is ambiguous. Germline CDR1 and CDR2: MNHEY and SMNVEV (reference sequence). This CDR3 has 14 amino acids. Trimming shortened V by 0 bases and J by 6 bases, and 12 bases separated the two germline ends. CDR3 sequence reads: CASSLSPPAVEQYF. CDR3 nucleotides: TGTGCCAGCAGTTTATCTCCCCCGGCGGTCGAGCAGTACTTC.